This entry describes one T cell receptor beta chain. The specificity of this receptor is unknown. No clone much larger than this one lies a single base away; base qualities are absent. Each PCR received spiked-in synthetic TCR analog templates so that absolute template abundance could be estimated from read counts. Using the immunoSEQ assay, TCRbeta CDR3 regions were amplified from genomic DNA with bias-controlled V and J gene primers. Rearranged TCRbeta segments were sequenced at approximately 20X coverage. The paper's data handling went like this. Clustering was used to correct sequencing errors, and CDR3s were annotated against IMGT so that V, D and J genes could be assigned. Downstream analyses used only productive TCRbeta rearrangements and left out out-of-frame or stop-codon sequences. Clonality was computed as one minus Shannon entropy normalized by the log of the number of unique productive sequences. Clones differing between time points or between blood and tumor were identified using Fisher's exact test with Benjamini-Hochberg correction, with an adjusted p below 0.01 applied as the threshold. TCRdb holds this immuneACCESS table with in-frame rearrangements only. Some clones are missing; in checked studies, unresolved V genes explain under half, and the rest has no known cause. The DNA was the basis for D and trimming; V, J and clone size are from that table. For this sample the table gives approximately 30,000 clones, of which around 80% were detected only once. The ten most abundant clones make up about 2.1% of the sample.

This sample stems from a study of PD-L1 blockade in urothelial cancer (dated by TCRdb to 2016 to 2017). For context, the study as a whole: Therapy was started in the mid-2010s for all patients, and atezolizumab 1,200 mg was administered intravenously every 3 weeks. About 85% of the roughly 29 patients were identified as males with urothelial cancer of bladder origin, and a prior smoking history was reported by 18 of 29 patients. An ECOG performance status of 0 or 1 was recorded for the patients, and 0 to 3 prior chemotherapy regimens had been received by the patients. Blood samples were analyzed 3 weeks after the start of treatment (second dose) and 6 weeks after the start of treatment. Blood samples gave median yields of approximately 130,000 T cells and 80,000 to 90,000 unique TCRs, along with a median clonality of approximately 0.08. Somatic, immune and clinical correlates of response to PD-L1 blockade with atezolizumab in urothelial cancer were the focus of an exploratory multi-omic analysis. Pretreatment tumor samples, along with matched peripheral blood collected serially before and after atezolizumab treatment, underwent TCR sequencing. Progression-free survival longer than 6 months counted as durable clinical benefit, and TCR features were additionally tested against both progression-free and overall survival. In the same patients, pretreatment tumors underwent whole exome sequencing and RNA sequencing in addition to TCR sequencing. Durable clinical benefit was achieved by nine patients and was not achieved by 20 patients. Pretreatment blood TCR-seq was available for twenty-nine patients, at least one posttreatment blood collection was obtained for some 24 patients, and tumor TCR-seq was available for some 24 patients. What the authors observed across the whole study: Greater expansion of tumor-associated TCR clones in peripheral blood 3 weeks after the start of treatment was observed in patients with durable benefit (n of about 20, p = 0.022). A pretreatment peripheral blood TCR clonality below the median was linked to improved progression-free and overall survival. Because the sample size was small (n of about 29) and many exploratory analyses were performed, the results are intended to be hypothesis-generating.

V is cut back by 3 bases and J by 3 bases, with 2 bases in the junction unmatched. The CDR3, cysteine through phenylalanine, is 15 amino acids long. Only CDR3 DNA remains: 45 bases, in frame from the first base. Sequences KGHSH (CDR1) and LQKENI (CDR2) are obtained from the germline V gene. The cohort included some 30 patients with locally advanced or metastatic urothelial carcinoma who were treated at Memorial Sloan Kettering on a trial protocol. Peripheral blood mononuclear cells were collected pretreatment and during treatment, at between 1 and 8 total time points per patient. The Qiagen DNeasy Blood extraction kit was used to purify genomic DNA from total PBMCs and tumor samples. Collected pretreatment and during treatment, PBMCs were isolated and stored as previously described.

This sequence uses TRBV18 and TRBJ2-1, and 10 junctional nucleotides match TRBD2. The sequencing here drew on PBMCs, taken around atezolizumab (anti-PD-L1) treatment. This TCR was sampled from a man aged 50 to 59 with urothelial cancer. The CDR3 region reads CASSPGLADYNEQFF. The nucleotides read TGTGCCAGCTCACCCGGACTAGCGGACTACAATGAGCAGTTCTTC.